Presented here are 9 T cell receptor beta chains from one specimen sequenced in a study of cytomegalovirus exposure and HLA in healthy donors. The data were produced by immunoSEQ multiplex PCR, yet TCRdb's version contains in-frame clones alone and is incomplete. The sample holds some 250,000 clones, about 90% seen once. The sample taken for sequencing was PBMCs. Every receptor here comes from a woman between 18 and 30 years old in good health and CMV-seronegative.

The CDR3 protein is CASSSPPHGGDTEAFF. The CDR3, as DNA: TGTGCCAGCAGCTCTCCCCCCCATGGAGGAGACACTGAAGCTTTCTTT. The chain employs TRBV7-8 and TRBJ1-1, with unresolved D. Trimming removed 4 bases at V and 3 bases at J, with 18 bases between. CDR1 and CDR2 (germline): SGHVS, FQNEAQ. The CDR3 is made up of 16 amino acids.

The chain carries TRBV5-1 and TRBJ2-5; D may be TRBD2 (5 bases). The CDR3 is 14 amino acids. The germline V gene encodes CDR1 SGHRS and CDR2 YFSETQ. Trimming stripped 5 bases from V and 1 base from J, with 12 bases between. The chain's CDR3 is CASRSSSGQETQYF. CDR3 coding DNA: TGCGCCAGCAGGTCGTCCAGCGGCCAAGAGACCCAGTACTTC.

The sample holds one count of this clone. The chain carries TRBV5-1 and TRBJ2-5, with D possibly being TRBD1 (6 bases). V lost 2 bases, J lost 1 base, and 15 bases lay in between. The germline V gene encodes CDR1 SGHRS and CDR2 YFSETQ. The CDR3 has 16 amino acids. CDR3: CASSLGSLGAQETQYF. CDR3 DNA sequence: TGCGCCAGCAGCTTAGGCAGCTTGGGGGCCCAAGAGACCCAGTACTTC.

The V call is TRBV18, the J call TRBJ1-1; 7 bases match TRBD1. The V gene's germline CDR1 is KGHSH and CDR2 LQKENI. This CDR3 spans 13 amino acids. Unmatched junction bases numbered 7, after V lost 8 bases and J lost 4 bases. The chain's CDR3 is CASADRVLTEAFF. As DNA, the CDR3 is TGTGCCAGCGCTGACAGGGTGCTCACTGAAGCTTTCTTT.

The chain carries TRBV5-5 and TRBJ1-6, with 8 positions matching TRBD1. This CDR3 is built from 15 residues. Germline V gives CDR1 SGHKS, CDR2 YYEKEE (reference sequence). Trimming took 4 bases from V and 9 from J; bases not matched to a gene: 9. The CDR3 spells CASSLQGQVGSPLHF. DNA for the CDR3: TGTGCCAGCAGCCTACAGGGACAGGTCGGTTCACCCCTCCACTTT. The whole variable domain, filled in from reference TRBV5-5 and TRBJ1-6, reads DAGVTQSPTHLIKTRGQQVTLRCSPISGHKSVSWYQQVLGQGPQFIFQYYEKEERGRGNFPDRFSARQFPNYSSELNVNALLLGDSALYLCASSLQGQVGSPLHFGNGTRLTVT.

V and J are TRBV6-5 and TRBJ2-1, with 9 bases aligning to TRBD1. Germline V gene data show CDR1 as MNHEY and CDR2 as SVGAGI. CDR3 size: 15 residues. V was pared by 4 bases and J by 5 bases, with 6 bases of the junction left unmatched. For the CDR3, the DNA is TGTGCCAGCAGTTTGAACAGGGGGCGTAACAATGAGCAGTTCTTC. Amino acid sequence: CASSLNRGRNNEQFF.

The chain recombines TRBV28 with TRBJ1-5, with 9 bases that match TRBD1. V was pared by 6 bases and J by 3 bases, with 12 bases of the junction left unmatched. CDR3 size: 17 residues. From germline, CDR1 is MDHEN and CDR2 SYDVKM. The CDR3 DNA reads TGTGCCAGCAGCTCAGGCAGGCGGGACAGGGCCAATCAGCCCCAGCATTTT. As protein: CASSSGRRDRANQPQHF.

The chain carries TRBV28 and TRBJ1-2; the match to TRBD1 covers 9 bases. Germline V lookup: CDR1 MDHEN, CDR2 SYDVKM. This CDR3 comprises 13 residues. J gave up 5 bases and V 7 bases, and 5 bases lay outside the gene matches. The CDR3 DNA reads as TGTGCCAGCACCACCGGACAGGGGTATGGCTACACCTTC. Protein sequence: CASTTGQGYGYTF.

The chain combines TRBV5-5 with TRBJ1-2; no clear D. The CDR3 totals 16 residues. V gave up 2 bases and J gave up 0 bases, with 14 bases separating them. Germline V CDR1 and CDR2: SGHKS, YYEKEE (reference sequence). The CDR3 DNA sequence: TGTGCCAGCAGCTTCTTCGGCGGGAAAGCTAACTATGGCTACACCTTC. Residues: CASSFFGGKANYGYTF.